This T cell receptor beta chain is drawn from a study of shared clonotypes between healthy human individuals. Study-wide results and caveats: Represented genetic and exposure-history diversity was restricted by having few donors. Non-shared clonotypes displayed generation probabilities falling below those of clonotypes present in all four donors.

The CD8 memory fraction combined CD45RO+ cells with TemRA cells (CCR7-negative CD45RA+). This clone was picked up one time. Its antigen remains unknown. Trimming took 2 bases from V and 1 from J; bases not matched to a gene: 1. Germline V lookup: CDR1 MNHNS, CDR2 SASEGT. The CDR3 extends over 15 amino acids. A deep-level run was used for the assay. TCRdb keeps only in-frame clones here, not all; method: immunoSEQ multiplex PCR. The sample lists 550,000 to 800,000 clones, about nine tenths occurring once. This chain links TRBV6-1 with TRBJ1-3; 8 nucleotides line up with TRBD1. The sequenced sample consisted of memory CD8+ T cells from PBMCs. The subset is: CD45RO+ cells pooled with CCR7-negative TemRA cells. This TCR derives from a man between 18 and 29 years old in good health. Some clones in this sample may be carry-over from other donors' samples. CDR3: CASSERQGSGNTIYF. The CDR3 DNA is TGTGCCAGCAGTGAACGACAGGGGTCTGGAAACACCATATATTTT.